The next 17 T cell receptor beta chains were all read from a single sample in a study of blood T cell repertoires in COVID-19. The data were produced by immunoSEQ multiplex PCR, yet TCRdb's version contains in-frame clones alone and is incomplete. Of nearly 250,000 clones in the sample, roughly nine tenths are singletons; the top ten hold around 1.6%. What was sequenced was peripheral blood. Source of these receptors: a woman aged 60-75 years who had recovered from COVID-19.

The gene calls are TRBV5-1 and TRBJ1-2; no firm D call. CDR1 and CDR2 from the germline V gene are SGHRS and YFSETQ. Trimming removed 6 bases from V and 8 bases from J, with 20 bases in between. The CDR3 contains 14 residues. CDR3 sequence (DNA): TGCGCCAGCACCCCCCTCGGCGGAGAGAAGGGCTACACCTTC. It yields the protein CASTPLGGEKGYTF.

This chain connects TRBV7-2 to TRBJ2-2; a weak D match, TRBD1 (5 bases). The CDR3 consists of 16 residues. Germline V gene data show CDR1 as SGHTA and CDR2 as FQGNSA. V lost 0 bases and J 0 bases, leaving 8 bases between the germline ends. CDR3 in amino acids: CASSLAGATNTGELFF. CDR3 sequence (DNA): TGTGCCAGCAGCTTAGCAGGGGCCACGAACACCGGGGAGCTGTTTTTT.

The chain joins TRBV9 to TRBJ2-7, with 8 bases identical to TRBD1. Germline V lookup: CDR1 SGDLS, CDR2 YYNGEE. The V segment lost 3 bases and the J segment 6 bases; nucleotides outside the gene matches: 11. The CDR3 is 15 residues long. The CDR3 nucleotides read TGTGCCAGCAGCGCAGGACAGGGCAACGCACTCGAGCAGTACTTC. Protein product: CASSAGQGNALEQYF.

This sequence joins TRBV7-9 and TRBJ1-1, with D hard to call. CDR3 length: 13 amino acids. Trimming stripped 3 bases from V and 1 base from J, with 6 bases between. CDR1 is SEHNR and CDR2 is FQNEAQ in the germline V gene (reference sequence). The CDR3 region is CASSLRGNTEAFF. The CDR3 DNA follows: TGTGCCAGCAGCTTGAGAGGGAACACTGAAGCTTTCTTT.

The table lists this clone with a few counts. The gene calls are TRBV18 and TRBJ1-1; D perhaps matches TRBD1 (5 bases). The CDR3 sequence is 14 residues long. The ends were cut back, 6 bases at V and 6 bases at J, with 17 bases in the middle. The germline V gene has CDR1 KGHSH and CDR2 LQKENI. The CDR3 sequence is CASSSRGRLAEAFF. CDR3 DNA: TGTGCCAGCTCCTCGCGGGGGAGATTGGCTGAAGCTTTCTTT.

The chain combines TRBV5-1 with TRBJ1-1, with a weak D call TRBD1 (5 bases). Germline values: CDR1 SGHRS, CDR2 YFSETQ. The CDR3 spans 13 residues. Trimming removed 4 bases from V and 7 bases from J, with 14 bases in between. The CDR3 sequence: CASSVNRGLEAFF. CDR3 sequence (DNA): TGCGCCAGCAGCGTGAATAGGGGACTTGAAGCTTTCTTT.

The J gene is TRBJ1-2, the V gene TRBV7-3; 7 bases line up with TRBD1. This CDR3 contains 16 residues. The J segment lost 8 bases and the V segment lost 5 bases, leaving 17 bases of the junction unmatched. Germline CDR1 and CDR2: SGHTA and FQGTGA. This CDR3 reads CASSNPTGELAGGYTF. The CDR3 DNA is TGTGCCAGCAGCAACCCTACAGGGGAGTTGGCTGGGGGCTACACCTTC.

The V and J genes are TRBV27 and TRBJ2-7, with 10 bases matching TRBD1. After removal of 7 bases from V and 9 bases from J, the junction contained 15 bases not matched to a gene. The CDR3 has 15 residues. CDR1 is MNHEY and CDR2 is SMNVEV in the germline V gene (reference sequence). The CDR3, as DNA: TGTGCCAGCAAGGACTTGGGACAGGGGTTGTTGAGGCAGTACTTC. Residues: CASKDLGQGLLRQYF.

This rearrangement joins TRBV19 to TRBJ2-5; 8 nucleotides match TRBD1. This CDR3 comprises 14 residues. The J segment lost 4 bases and the V segment lost 6 bases, leaving 7 bases of the junction unmatched. Germline V CDR1 and CDR2: LNHDA, SQIVND (reference sequence). Here the CDR3 reads CASSRDRSGETQYF. The CDR3 nucleotides are TGTGCCAGTAGCAGGGACAGGTCGGGAGAGACCCAGTACTTC.

The chain recombines TRBV7-2 with TRBJ2-1, with a weak D call TRBD2 (5 bases). Trimming left V 1 base short and J 10 bases short, with 11 bases between. The CDR3 has 13 amino acids. Per germline, CDR1 SGHTA and CDR2 FQGNSA. CDR3 sequence (DNA): TGTGCCAGCAGCTTAGGTAGGGAGAGGGAGCAGTTCTTC. Protein sequence: CASSLGREREQFF.

The CDR3 sequence is CASSLELAGETQYF. In DNA form, the CDR3 reads TGTGCCAGCAGCTTAGAGCTAGCGGGGGAGACCCAGTACTTC. The chain carries TRBV11-2 and TRBJ2-5; 9 bases fit TRBD2. Germline trimming cut 0 bases from V and 5 bases from J; bases unmatched to any gene: 1. Germline V gene sequence: CDR1 SGHAT, CDR2 FQNNGV. This CDR3 comprises 14 residues.

This clone was counted once. The genes are TRBV3-1 (or the pseudogene TRBV3-2) and TRBJ2-5, with 8 bases fitting TRBD2. CDR3 size: 15 residues. The V segment lost 0 bases and the J segment 1 base; nucleotides outside the gene matches: 1. In germline, CDR1 is LGHDT, CDR2 YNNKEL (reference sequence). The CDR3 loop is CASSQDGGAQETQYF. CDR3 in DNA: TGTGCCAGCAGCCAAGACGGGGGGGCCCAAGAGACCCAGTACTTC.

The chain recombines TRBV2 with TRBJ1-2, with TRBD1 identical over 7 bases. This CDR3 spans 12 amino acids. Germline CDR1 reads SNHLY; CDR2 reads FYNNEI. With 8 bases clipped from V and 8 bases from J, the junction kept 8 bases outside the gene matches. This CDR3 is CASEGQLEGYTF. DNA for the CDR3: TGTGCCAGCGAGGGACAGTTGGAGGGCTACACCTTC.

This chain joins TRBV28 and TRBJ1-5; 7 bases are a match to TRBD1. Trimming removed 8 bases from V and 0 bases from J; junction bases left unmatched: 7. CDR3 length equals 15 residues. The germline gives CDR1 MDHEN, CDR2 SYDVKM. The CDR3 loop is CASVDRVNSNQPQHF. As DNA, the CDR3 is TGTGCCAGCGTCGACAGGGTCAATAGCAATCAGCCCCAGCATTTT.

The gene calls are TRBV6-1 and TRBJ2-7; maybe TRBD1 (6 bases). With 0 bases removed from V and 2 bases from J, the gap between germline ends came to 11 bases. The CDR3 totals 15 residues. The germline V gene has CDR1 MNHNS and CDR2 SASEGT. CDR3 in DNA: TGTGCCAGCAGTGAAGCGGGGGCAGGGACCTACGAGCAGTACTTC. Encoded protein: CASSEAGAGTYEQYF.

This clone was picked up one time. This chain links TRBV19 with TRBJ2-7, with 9 bases fitting TRBD2. The ends lost 7 bases at V and 2 bases at J; junction bases unmatched: 6. The germline V gene has CDR1 LNHDA and CDR2 SQIVND (reference sequence). CDR3 size: 14 residues. The chain's CDR3 is CASKKAGGPYEQYF. CDR3 in DNA: TGTGCCAGTAAAAAAGCGGGGGGCCCCTACGAGCAGTACTTC.

The gene calls are TRBV5-1 and TRBJ2-2, with 8 bases identical to TRBD1. Germline V gene data show CDR1 as SGHRS and CDR2 as YFSETQ. The CDR3 totals 16 residues. V lost 4 bases and J lost 3; bases outside the gene matches: 8. CDR3 sequence (DNA): TGCGCCAGCAGCCGCCTTCAGGGGGCGGACACCGGGGAGCTGTTTTTT. Amino acids: CASSRLQGADTGELFF.